The 13 T cell receptor beta chains listed next were all sequenced from one sample in a study of blood T cell repertoires in COVID-19. Profiling relied on immunoSEQ multiplex PCR, and the TCRdb table lists in-frame clones only, not all of them. The repertoire has over 250,000 clones, 85% to 90% of them found once; the top ten carry about an eighth. Specimen: peripheral blood. These receptors were collected from a human donor in a cohort sampled during active COVID-19.

A remark on this clone: The identical CDR3 is also encoded by other nucleotide sequences in the sample. V and J are TRBV3-1 (or the pseudogene TRBV3-2) and TRBJ1-2, with 11 positions matching TRBD1. In germline, CDR1 is LGHDT, CDR2 YNNKEL (reference sequence). The CDR3 sequence is 14 residues long. V was pared by 4 bases and J by 7 bases, with 5 bases of the junction left unmatched. This chain's CDR3 is CASSPGTGGLGYTF. The CDR3 bases are TGTGCCAGCAGCCCCGGGACAGGGGGACTTGGCTACACCTTC.

With regard to this clone: Other DNA sequences in this sample translate to the same CDR3. The chain recombines TRBV3-1 (or the pseudogene TRBV3-2) with TRBJ2-5; weak D call: TRBD1 (6 bases). CDR3 length: 13 residues. Germline assignment: CDR1 LGHDT and CDR2 YNNKEL (reference sequence). Trimming left V 1 base short and J 5 bases short, with 8 bases between. The CDR3 region has the DNA TGTGCCAGCAGCCAAGTGAGGGGGGAGACCCAGTACTTC. Protein: CASSQVRGETQYF.

The V and J genes are TRBV28 and TRBJ2-1; a possible D gene is TRBD1 (6 bases). Germline CDR1 reads MDHEN; CDR2 reads SYDVKM. The ends were cut back, 2 bases at V and 10 bases at J, with 12 bases in the middle. The CDR3 has 13 amino acids. CDR3 loop: CASSLRDNEEQFF. The CDR3 region has the DNA TGTGCCAGCAGTTTAAGGGACAACGAGGAGCAGTTCTTC.

The rearrangement links TRBV2 to TRBJ1-1; TRBD1 is a possible D gene (5 bases). V was clipped by 4 bases and J by 1 base, with 16 bases between them. Germline lookup yields CDR1 SNHLY and CDR2 FYNNEI. The CDR3 loop spans 16 amino acids. The DNA for the CDR3 is TGTGCCAGCAGTGTTGGTCGGGAGGGGTCGAACACTGAAGCTTTCTTT. Its translation: CASSVGREGSNTEAFF.

J is TRBJ2-1 and V is TRBV28; the match to TRBD1 covers 7 bases. The CDR3 sequence is 17 residues long. After removal of 6 bases from V and 7 bases from J, the junction contained 18 bases not matched to a gene. Germline lookup yields CDR1 MDHEN and CDR2 SYDVKM. CDR3 sequence (DNA): TGTGCCAGCAGGAATTACAGGGGTCAAGCGCTGGCAAATGAGCAGTTCTTC. Translation gives CASRNYRGQALANEQFF.

The chain combines TRBV7-8 with TRBJ2-7; D is possibly TRBD2 (6 bases). Trimming pared 2 bases from V and 2 bases from J, leaving 13 bases between. From germline, CDR1 is SGHVS and CDR2 FQNEAQ. This CDR3 has 15 residues. The CDR3 bases are TGTGCCAGCAGCTTAAGGGGACTTACCCCCTACGAGCAGTACTTC. It codes for CASSLRGLTPYEQYF.

The chain is built from TRBV21-1 and TRBJ2-7; the D segment call TRBD2 is taken from the table without a DNA check. TRBV21-1 is termed a pseudogene. The CDR3 totals 16 residues. DNA for the CDR3: TGTGCCAGCAGCAAAGTAGGCCCGGGAGGGATCCAGGAGCAGTACTTC. Translated: CASSKVGPGGIQEQYF.

The V gene is TRBV7-2, the J gene TRBJ1-5; 9 positions match TRBD1. Germline V gene data show CDR1 as SGHTA and CDR2 as FQGNSA. The CDR3 contains 18 residues. The V gene end was trimmed by 2 bases and the J gene end by 0 bases; junction bases not matched to a gene: 8. The CDR3 reads CASSLLDRGLGSNQPQHF. Here the CDR3 DNA reads TGTGCCAGCAGCTTATTGGACAGGGGTTTAGGTAGCAATCAGCCCCAGCATTTT.

CDR3 DNA: TGTGCCAGGGGATCCCGGACTAGCACTTCATCCGGGGAGCTGTTTTTT. Amino acids: CARGSRTSTSSGELFF. The rearrangement joins TRBV3-1 (or the pseudogene TRBV3-2) to TRBJ2-2, with 8 bases matching TRBD2. V shed 9 bases and J 6 bases; nucleotides not matched to a gene: 15. CDR1 LGHDT and CDR2 YNNKEL come from the germline V gene (reference sequence). The CDR3 extends over 16 amino acids.

The chain is built from TRBV27 and TRBJ2-6, with 15 bases fitting TRBD2. From germline, CDR1 is MNHEY and CDR2 SMNVEV (reference sequence). V lost 6 bases and J lost 1; bases outside the gene matches: 4. The CDR3 is 18 residues long. CDR3 residues: CASSGLAGGKSGANVLTF. In nucleotides, the CDR3 is TGTGCCAGCAGCGGACTAGCGGGAGGGAAATCTGGGGCCAACGTCCTGACTTTC.

This clone was detected only a few times. The chain couples TRBV5-1 to TRBJ2-1, with a possible D match to TRBD2 (6 bases). The CDR3 contains 13 residues. The germline V and J ends were trimmed by 4 bases and 4 bases, with 9 bases remaining between them. Germline V gene lookup returns CDR1 SGHRS and CDR2 YFSETQ. CDR3 amino acids: CASSVADYNEQFF. In nucleotides, the CDR3 is TGCGCCAGCAGCGTAGCGGATTACAATGAGCAGTTCTTC.

The V gene is TRBV3-1 (or the pseudogene TRBV3-2), the J gene TRBJ1-3; D remains unclear. V was pared by 4 bases and J by 0 bases, with 13 bases between. From germline, CDR1 is LGHDT and CDR2 YNNKEL (reference sequence). This CDR3 spans 16 amino acids. This chain's CDR3 is CASSLTPRGSGNTIYF. CDR3 coding DNA: TGTGCCAGCAGCCTCACCCCACGGGGCTCTGGAAACACCATATATTTT.

Here the CDR3 reads CASSLDGTSGRAFYNEQFF. The CDR3 region has the DNA TGTGCCAGCAGCTTGGACGGGACTAGCGGGAGGGCCTTTTACAATGAGCAGTTCTTC. This sequence joins TRBV5-5 and TRBJ2-1; 16 positions match TRBD2. V gave up 0 bases and J gave up 4 bases; unmatched junction bases: 7. The CDR3 covers 19 residues. Germline loops: CDR1 SGHKS, CDR2 YYEKEE (reference sequence).